What follows is one TCR beta chain and its context. This clone occurred once. The target of this receptor is not known. No qualities accompany the bases; no much larger clone lies one base away. The data were taken from a study of T cell responses to AZD1222 COVID-19 vaccine (dated by TCRdb to about 2021). About the full investigation: AZD1222 recipients whose second dose came at about 4 weeks and those whose second dose came at about 12 weeks were combined into one group, since spike-specific TCR depth and breadth did not differ between the two schedules. A total of under 250 trial participants underwent TCR sequencing, of whom about 200 had received two doses of AZD1222 and 26 had received two doses of the MenACWY control vaccine. Enrollment into the trials was organized by age into subgroups of 18-55, 56-69 and 70-plus years, and those subgroups contained about 160, 30 and 59 TCR-sequenced participants, respectively. What the work shows at the level of the full study, not this receptor alone: Vaccine-associated CD4 TCRs spanned the whole spike protein, with dominant responses in regions 160-218 and 743-854. Nearly half of unique spike-specific TCRs reportedly recognized epitopes outside regions mutated in the B.1.351 and B.1.1.7 variants. Because no day 14 peak-response samples were available, the repertoires could be characterized only after the peak T cell response. Participants were mostly white British, with more females than males. The authors suggested clonal diversity may have been underestimated. Conclusions about previously exposed vaccinees are limited because only five to seven AZD1222 recipients were SARS-CoV-2 seropositive at baseline. The 56-69-year group was small, and its depth increase did not reach significance, likely because of low power. Spike-specific TCR breadth and depth rose significantly after two AZD1222 doses compared with day 0 and with MenACWY recipients.

From V the trimming removes 6 bases and from J it removes 6 bases, while the gene matches leave 7 bases of the junction unaccounted for. The CDR3 covers 12 residues, taking in both the cysteine and the phenylalanine. The read is trimmed to its CDR3 DNA, 36 bases read in frame from base 1. According to the germline V gene, CDR1 reads SQVTM and CDR2 reads ANQGSEA. This specimen's time point label, per the study, means: baseline before first vaccination. Samples from vaccinated people were obtained from the UK trials COV001 and COV002, which included a single-blind randomized controlled phase 2/3 trial of AZD1222 (ChAdOx1 nCoV-19) in healthy adults. For TCRbeta chain sequencing, PBMC samples were collected from trial participants at day 0 and at day 28 after the second dose. The CDR3 regions of human TCRbeta chains were analyzed by immunosequencing. The authors processed their data as follows. Repertoire TCRs were matched against a reference library of SARS-CoV-2-specific TCRs generated with the MIRA antigen-specificity platform. Breadth was defined as the fraction of unique TCRs that were SARS-CoV-2-associated. Depth was defined as the fraction of total T cells that were SARS-CoV-2-associated. Using the MIRA data, every spike-specific TCR was mapped to the spike region that the TCR reacted to and assigned to either a CD4 or a CD8 class. Log10-transformed breadth and depth values were compared by one-way ANOVA with Sidak's multiple comparisons tests. TCRdb obtained this table from immuneACCESS and retained in-frame rearrangements with V and J assigned. These tables miss some clones; where compared with another copy, unresolved V genes account for less than half of the shortfall, and the remainder is unexplained. V and J calls and clone size are as listed in that table; D and trimming were resolved from the DNA. The sample table lists about 84,000 clones, approximately 90% of them with a count of one. The top ten hold more than 1.3% of the sample.

The TCR sequence derives from an adult in good health. The specimen comprised peripheral blood, sampled on day 0 of AZD1222 vaccination. The chain is made from TRBV29-1 and TRBJ1-2, with 7 middle bases fitting TRBD1. The sequenced DNA is TGCAGCGTGGGTTCACAGGGGCATGGCTACACCTTC. It is translated as CSVGSQGHGYTF.